The rows below give T cell receptor beta chains drawn from one sample of a study of T cell repertoires in cytomegalovirus infection. TCRdb reanalysed the reads using MiXCR and keeps one entry per CDR3 protein. This table holds about 130,000 distinct CDR3 sequences, about 10% found once. The specimen sequenced was PBMCs. The receptors here all came from a human donor in good health (CMV status not recorded). Some clones in this sample may be carry-over from other donors' samples. CDR3s include the opening cysteine and the closing phenylalanine or tryptophan. The D gene is left open where the match is weak. Clone size is shown for a subset of rows, as once, few, many or a class of expanded clone.

clone_size,d_call,v_call,j_call,cdr3_aa,cdr3_nt
many,.,TRBV20-1,TRBJ2-3,CSARAGDTQYF,TGCAGTGCTAGAGCGGGTGATACGCAGTATTTT
many,.,TRBV5-5,TRBJ2-5,CASSLRDTSKETQYF,TGTGCCAGCAGCTTACGGGACACTTCCAAAGAGACCCAGTACTTC
many,.,TRBV20-1,TRBJ2-6,CSARGAGSDSGANVLTF,TGCAGTGCTAGAGGTGCGGGATCCGACTCTGGGGCCAACGTCCTGACTTTC
.,.,TRBV12-3/TRBV12-4,TRBJ2-7,CASSWAGQTYEQYF,TGTGCCAGCAGTTGGGCGGGACAGACCTACGAGCAGTACTTC
many,TRBD1,TRBV20-1,TRBJ1-5,CSARRSQGDQPQHF,TGCAGTGCTAGGCGATCCCAGGGGGATCAGCCCCAGCATTTT
few,.,TRBV20-1,TRBJ2-7,CSARDLPERHEQYF,TGCAGTGCTAGAGATTTGCCAGAGCGGCACGAGCAGTACTTC
many,TRBD1,TRBV28,TRBJ1-2,CASSSTGRDGYTF,TGTGCCAGCAGTTCGACAGGGAGAGATGGCTACACCTTC
.,TRBD1,TRBV7-2,TRBJ2-7,CASSFQGAGSYEQYF,TGTGCCAGCAGCTTCCAGGGGGCCGGCTCCTACGAGCAGTACTTC
few,.,TRBV5-1,TRBJ1-2,CASSFQTGRGYTF,TGCGCCAGCAGCTTCCAGACAGGCCGGGGCTACACCTTC
.,TRBD1,TRBV20-1,TRBJ1-5,CSAAGTGRGQPQHF,TGCAGTGCTGCCGGGACAGGGAGGGGTCAGCCCCAGCATTTT
many,.,TRBV20-1,TRBJ2-6,CSASLQGWSGANVLTF,TGCAGTGCTAGTTTACAGGGTTGGTCTGGGGCCAACGTCCTGACTTTC
many,.,TRBV10-3,TRBJ1-3,CAISESTSFGNTIYF,TGTGCCATCAGTGAGTCGACGTCCTTCGGAAACACCATATATTTT
many,.,TRBV11-3,TRBJ1-1,CASSFGPNTEAFF,TGTGCCAGCAGCTTTGGCCCGAACACTGAAGCTTTCTTT
few,.,TRBV18,TRBJ1-1,CASSPRGIEAFF,TGTGCCAGCTCACCAAGGGGAATTGAAGCTTTCTTT
few,TRBD1,TRBV12-3/TRBV12-4,TRBJ1-2,CASKPTGQLHSYGYTF,TGTGCCAGCAAACCTACGGGACAGCTTCACTCCTATGGCTACACCTTC
many,.,TRBV7-2,TRBJ1-2,CASSRAYYGYTF,TGTGCCAGCAGCCGGGCCTACTATGGCTACACCTTC
many,.,TRBV6-1,TRBJ2-5,CASSDWSGTLGETQYF,TGTGCCAGCAGTGACTGGTCCGGGACACTGGGGGAGACCCAGTACTTC
many,.,TRBV25-1,TRBJ2-7,CASSVSAEQYF,TGTGCCAGCAGCGTCTCCGCCGAGCAGTACTTC
many,.,TRBV6-5,TRBJ1-1,CASSYGGRRGRGTEAFF,TGTGCCAGCAGTTACGGAGGAAGGAGGGGGAGGGGAACTGAAGCTTTCTTT
.,.,TRBV20-1,TRBJ2-5,CSVWGQETQYF,TGCAGTGTGTGGGGACAAGAGACCCAGTACTTC
many,.,TRBV7-2,TRBJ2-5,CASSLVLRQGTQYF,TGTGCCAGCAGCTTAGTTCTCCGCCAGGGGACCCAGTACTTC
many,.,TRBV7-2,TRBJ1-1,CASSLVGGETEAFF,TGTGCCAGCAGCTTAGTAGGGGGGGAGACTGAAGCTTTCTTT
few,.,TRBV29-1,TRBJ2-2,CSVEAQGTGELFF,TGCAGCGTTGAAGCCCAGGGGACCGGGGAGCTGTTTTTT
.,.,TRBV2,TRBJ2-2,CARGDISNTGELFF,TGTGCCAGGGGGGACATTTCGAACACCGGGGAGCTGTTTTTT
many,.,TRBV11-2,TRBJ1-3,CASSLRDGSGNTIYF,TGTGCCAGCAGCTTACGCGACGGATCTGGAAACACCATATATTTT
once,.,TRBV6-5,TRBJ1-1,CASSSPGPNTEAFF,TGTGCCAGCAGTTCCCCGGGACCGAACACTGAAGCTTTCTTT
many,TRBD2,TRBV7-2,TRBJ2-1,CASSPGGSGSNEQFF,TGTGCCAGCAGCCCCGGGGGGAGCGGGTCCAATGAGCAGTTCTTC
many,.,TRBV6-6,TRBJ1-2,CASSYQGRPYGYTF,TGTGCCAGCAGTTACCAGGGGCGTCCTTATGGCTACACCTTC
many,.,TRBV11-2,TRBJ2-2,CASSLLKGKPGELFF,TGTGCCAGCAGCCTACTCAAGGGGAAGCCCGGGGAGCTGTTTTTT
few,.,TRBV20-1,TRBJ1-5,CSARRRGQISNQPQHF,TGCAGTGCTAGGCGTCGAGGACAGATTAGCAATCAGCCCCAGCATTTT
.,.,TRBV4-2,TRBJ1-6,CASSPDRNSPLHF,TGTGCCAGCAGCCCGGACAGAAATTCACCCCTCCACTTT
.,TRBD1,TRBV28,TRBJ2-1,CASRGQGRSYNEQFF,TGTGCCAGCAGGGGACAGGGGCGCTCCTACAATGAGCAGTTCTTC
.,TRBD2,TRBV6-1,TRBJ2-1,CASSPLAGGQGEQFF,TGTGCCAGCAGTCCACTAGCGGGGGGGCAGGGTGAGCAGTTCTTC
many,TRBD2,TRBV7-2,TRBJ2-3,CASSLTGTSGTDTQYF,TGTGCCAGCAGCCTTACCGGGACTAGCGGCACAGATACGCAGTATTTT
few,.,TRBV19,TRBJ1-5,CASSPLSNQPQHF,TGTGCCAGTAGCCCTTTGAGCAATCAGCCCCAGCATTTT